This T cell receptor beta chain was identified during a study of vaccination and CD4 T cells after COVID-19. Across the study: A positive SARS-CoV-2 nasal swab PCR result was recorded for each convalescent patient; nine were mild and one severe. Post-vaccine sampling followed dose two by a median approximately 70 days (range 14 to 241).

The Oncomine TCR Beta short-read assay was what sequenced the DNA obtained from cultured CD4+ T cells. Cultured CD4+ T cells were the source of extracted genomic DNA. TCRdb passed the PCR reads through MiXCR, listing each CDR3 protein once. The sample contains about 3,000 distinct CDR3 sequences, roughly a fifth of which appear only once. Indicated treatment: roughly 10-day PBMC culture with coronavirus spike peptide pools or control peptides (ViraFEST assay). TCRs were sequenced by ViraFEST after antigen-specific T cells had been expanded with peptide pools. Germline V lookup: CDR1 SGHAT, CDR2 FQNNGV. The CDR3 contains 16 residues. Trimming removed 8 bases from V and 0 bases from J, with 16 bases in between. Points on this clonotype: Its antigen is undetermined.

The sequence came from a human donor who had recovered from COVID-19. This chain uses TRBV11-2 with TRBJ2-2; D possibly matches TRBD1 or TRBD2 (5 bases each). The sample taken for sequencing was CD4+ T cells from blood, cultured in vitro. DNA for the CDR3: TGTGCCAGCGGCGAGCGGACACTGGCGAACACCGGGGAGCTGTTTTTT. This gives the protein CASGERTLANTGELFF.